The 6 T cell receptor beta chains given below trace back to one sample, sequenced in a study of memory B cells and T cells in multiple sclerosis. TCRdb keeps only in-frame clones here, not all; method: immunoSEQ multiplex PCR. Among 13,000 to 15,000 clones listed, 69% were seen once. What was sequenced was memory (CD45RO+) CD4+ T cells from blood. These receptors were obtained from a human donor with multiple sclerosis.

The V call is TRBV10-2, the J call TRBJ2-7; D may be TRBD2 (6 bases). The V gene's germline CDR1 is WSHSY and CDR2 SAAADI. V was clipped by 8 bases and J by 5 bases, with 13 bases between them. The CDR3 has 12 residues. The CDR3 sequence: CASGRQKDEQYF. The CDR3 nucleotides read TGCGCCAGCGGGAGGCAGAAGGACGAGCAGTACTTC.

The V and J genes are TRBV30 and TRBJ2-5, with 9 bases matching TRBD1. The CDR3 is made up of 14 amino acids. Per the germline V gene, CDR1 is GTSNPN and CDR2 is SVGIG (reference sequence). The trim removed 4 bases at V and 0 bases at J, leaving 3 bases unmatched. The CDR3 DNA reads as TGTGCCTGGAACGGACAGGGGTACCAAGAGACCCAGTACTTC. It specifies CAWNGQGYQETQYF.

The chain carries TRBV7-9 and TRBJ1-6; no firm D call. V was trimmed by 5 bases and J by 5 bases, leaving 19 bases between them. From germline, CDR1 is SEHNR and CDR2 FQNEAQ (reference sequence). The CDR3 runs to 17 residues. The CDR3 DNA is TGTGCCAGCAGCCTACGCCTTGGACGGGGAAATAATTCACCCCTCCACTTT. Protein: CASSLRLGRGNNSPLHF. The full variable domain, rest sourced from reference TRBV7-9 and TRBJ1-6, is DTGVSQNPRHKITKRGQNVTFRCDPISEHNRLYWYRQTLGQGPEFLTYFQNEAQLEKSRLLSDRFSAERPKGSFSTLEIQRTEQGDSAMYLCASSLRLGRGNNSPLHFGNGTRLTVT.

The J gene is TRBJ2-1, the V gene TRBV11-3; perhaps TRBD2 as D (6 bases). There are 14 residues in the CDR3. V lost 4 bases to trimming and J lost 5 bases, with 12 bases between them. In germline, CDR1 is SGHNT, CDR2 YENEEA. The CDR3: CASSSGTFNNEQFF. The DNA for the CDR3 is TGTGCCAGCAGCTCGGGGACTTTTAACAATGAGCAGTTCTTC.

The V gene is TRBV29-1, the J gene TRBJ2-2; 7 nucleotides agree with TRBD1. The CDR3 has 14 residues. CDR1 and CDR2 from the germline V gene are SQVTM and ANQGSEA. J was trimmed by 5 bases and V by 7 bases; bases with no gene match: 10. The CDR3 nucleotides read TGCAGCGCTCTACAGGGGTGGAGGACCGGGGAGCTGTTTTTT. This sequence encodes CSALQGWRTGELFF.

The genes are TRBV5-1 and TRBJ2-2, with TRBD2 as a possible D gene (6 bases). CDR3 length: 16 residues. V lost 2 bases to trimming and J lost 2 bases, with 13 bases between them. CDR1 is SGHRS, CDR2 YFSETQ, per germline. The CDR3 DNA follows: TGCGCCAGCAGCTTCCGTAGCGGAGCTAACACCGGGGAGCTGTTTTTT. It is translated as CASSFRSGANTGELFF.